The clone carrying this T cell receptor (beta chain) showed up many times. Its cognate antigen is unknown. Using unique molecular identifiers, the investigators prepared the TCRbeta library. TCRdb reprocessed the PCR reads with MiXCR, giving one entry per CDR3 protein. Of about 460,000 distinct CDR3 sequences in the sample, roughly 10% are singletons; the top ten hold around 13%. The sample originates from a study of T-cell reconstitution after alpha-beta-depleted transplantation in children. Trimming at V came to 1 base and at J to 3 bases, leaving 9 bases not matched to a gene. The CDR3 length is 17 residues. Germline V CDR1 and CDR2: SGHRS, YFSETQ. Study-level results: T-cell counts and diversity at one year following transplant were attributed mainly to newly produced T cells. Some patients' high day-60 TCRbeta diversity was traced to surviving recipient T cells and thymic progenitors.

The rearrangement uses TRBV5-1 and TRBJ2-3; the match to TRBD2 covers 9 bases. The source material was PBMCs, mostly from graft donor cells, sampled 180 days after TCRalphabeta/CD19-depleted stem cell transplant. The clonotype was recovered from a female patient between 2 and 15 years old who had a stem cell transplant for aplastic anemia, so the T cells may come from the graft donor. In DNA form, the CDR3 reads TGCGCCAGCAGCTTGAGAGCTAGCGGGACGGCAACAGATACGCAGTATTTT. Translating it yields CASSLRASGTATDTQYF.